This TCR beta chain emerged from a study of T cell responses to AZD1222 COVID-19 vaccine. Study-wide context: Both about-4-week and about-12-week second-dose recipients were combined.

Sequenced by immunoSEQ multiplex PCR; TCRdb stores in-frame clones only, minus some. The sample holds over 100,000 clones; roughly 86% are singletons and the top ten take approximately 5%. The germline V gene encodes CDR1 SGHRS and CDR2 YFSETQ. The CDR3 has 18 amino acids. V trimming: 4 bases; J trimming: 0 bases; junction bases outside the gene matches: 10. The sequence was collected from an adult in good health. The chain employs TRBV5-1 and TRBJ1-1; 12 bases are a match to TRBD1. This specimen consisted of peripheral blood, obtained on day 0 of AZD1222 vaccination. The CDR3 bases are TGCGCCAGCAGCCTCACAGGGACAGGGGGCGTTATGAACACTGAAGCTTTCTTT. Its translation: CASSLTGTGGVMNTEAFF.